One and the same sample provided the 22 T cell receptor beta chains below, sequenced in a study of T cell changes during pregnancy in multiple sclerosis. The data were produced by immunoSEQ multiplex PCR, yet TCRdb's version contains in-frame clones alone and is incomplete. This table holds roughly 46,000 clones, 93% found once. This specimen consisted of CD8+ T cells from peripheral blood mononuclear cells, obtained after pregnancy. The receptors derive from a female donor with multiple sclerosis, enrolled in a pregnancy study.

This CDR3 reads CAWSPPRGLKTQYF. For the CDR3, the DNA is TGTGCCTGGAGTCCCCCCAGGGGGCTGAAGACCCAGTACTTC. The genes are TRBV30 and TRBJ2-5; TRBD1 matches at 8 bases. CDR1 is GTSNPN and CDR2 is SVGIG in the germline V gene (reference sequence). J was trimmed by 6 bases and V by 2 bases; bases with no gene match: 8. This CDR3 has 14 residues.

This rearrangement joins TRBV13 to TRBJ2-1, with TRBD2 identical over 9 bases. V lost 6 bases, J lost 6 bases, and 15 bases stayed unmatched. The CDR3 totals 17 residues. Germline CDR1 and CDR2: PRHDT and FYEKMQ (reference sequence). The CDR3 region is CASRSTIAGVYGNEQFF. The CDR3 DNA reads TGTGCCAGCAGATCTACTATAGCGGGAGTTTATGGCAATGAGCAGTTCTTC.

The chain combines TRBV11-2 with TRBJ1-1; weak D call: TRBD1 (5 bases). The germline V gene encodes CDR1 SGHAT and CDR2 FQNNGV. V was shortened by 0 bases and J by 4 bases, with 12 bases between the two germline ends. The CDR3 loop spans 15 amino acids. This CDR3 reads CASSLDPQGSTEAFF. Here the CDR3 DNA reads TGTGCCAGCAGCTTAGATCCCCAGGGAAGCACTGAAGCTTTCTTT.

This clone is a singleton in its sample. The V call is TRBV13, the J call TRBJ1-1; a weak D match, TRBD1 (5 bases). This CDR3 comprises 14 residues. Germline values: CDR1 PRHDT, CDR2 FYEKMQ (reference sequence). V gave up 0 bases and J gave up 0 bases, with 5 bases separating them. The CDR3 sequence is CASSLGGVNTEAFF. The CDR3 coding sequence is TGTGCCAGCAGCTTAGGAGGGGTGAACACTGAAGCTTTCTTT.

In its sample, this clone was seen once. The chain uses TRBV2 and TRBJ2-3, with D tentatively TRBD1 (5 bases). There are 15 residues in the CDR3. Looked up from germline, CDR1 is SNHLY and CDR2 is FYNNEI. V lost 4 bases and J lost 6, with 17 bases in between. CDR3 bases: TGTGCCAGCAGTGCCCTGGGCAGGGTGTCTGATACGCAGTATTTT. Amino acids: CASSALGRVSDTQYF.

J is TRBJ2-1 and V is TRBV2, with 16 bases identical to TRBD2. The trim removed 6 bases at V and 10 bases at J, leaving 6 bases unmatched. The CDR3 spans 15 residues. The V gene's germline CDR1 is SNHLY and CDR2 FYNNEI. This CDR3 reads CASSGTSGRALEQFF. CDR3 bases: TGTGCCAGCAGCGGGACTAGCGGGAGGGCCTTGGAGCAGTTCTTC.

The chain has TRBV10-2 and TRBJ2-1; 9 nucleotides line up with TRBD1. The germline V gene has CDR1 WSHSY and CDR2 SAAADI. The CDR3 is 15 amino acids. Unmatched junction bases numbered 6, after V lost 5 bases and J lost 4 bases. CDR3 sequence reads: CASSIQGARYNEQFF. CDR3 bases: TGCGCCAGCAGTATACAGGGGGCGCGGTACAATGAGCAGTTCTTC.

The chain links TRBV5-1 to TRBJ1-2; no reliable D call. The V end lost 0 bases, the J end lost 1 base, and 7 bases lay between the germline ends. Looked up from germline, CDR1 is SGHRS and CDR2 is YFSETQ. This CDR3 spans 14 amino acids. The CDR3 spells CASSLEGDNYGYTF. The DNA for the CDR3 is TGCGCCAGCAGCTTGGAGGGAGATAACTATGGCTACACCTTC.

This chain joins TRBV5-1 and TRBJ1-1, with D perhaps matching TRBD1 (5 bases). This CDR3 is built from 15 residues. The V end lost 0 bases, the J end lost 7 bases, and 16 bases lay between the germline ends. Germline lookup yields CDR1 SGHRS and CDR2 YFSETQ. CDR3 sequence: CASSLEVGAGLEAFF. In DNA form, the CDR3 reads TGCGCCAGCAGCTTGGAGGTAGGCGCAGGGCTTGAAGCTTTCTTT.

This chain uses TRBV27 with TRBJ2-5; D is perhaps TRBD1 (5 bases). V was trimmed by 7 bases and J by 5 bases, leaving 17 bases between them. This CDR3 comprises 14 residues. Germline CDR1 MNHEY, CDR2 SMNVEV (reference sequence). The CDR3 region has the DNA TGTGCCAGCAAGATATCCGCAGGGTGGGAGACCCAGTACTTC. It yields the protein CASKISAGWETQYF.

This chain connects TRBV9 to TRBJ2-7; 8 positions agree with TRBD1. This CDR3 comprises 16 residues. V lost 0 bases to trimming and J lost 5 bases; unmatched junction nucleotides: 10. Germline V lookup: CDR1 SGDLS, CDR2 YYNGEE. The CDR3 DNA reads TGTGCCAGCAGCGTAGACCCAGGGGGCACCTACAACGAGCAGTACTTC. Protein: CASSVDPGGTYNEQYF.

The chain uses TRBV7-9 and TRBJ1-1, with 7 bases aligning to TRBD1. Germline loops: CDR1 SEHNR, CDR2 FQNEAQ (reference sequence). Germline trimming cut 4 bases from V and 1 base from J; bases unmatched to any gene: 6. CDR3 size: 15 residues. The CDR3 sequence: CASSSRDRQNTEAFF. CDR3 sequence (DNA): TGTGCCAGCAGCTCCCGGGACAGACAGAACACTGAAGCTTTCTTT. The whole variable domain, filled in from reference TRBV7-9 and TRBJ1-1, reads DTGVSQNPRHKITKRGQNVTFRCDPISEHNRLYWYRQTLGQGPEFLTYFQNEAQLEKSRLLSDRFSAERPKGSFSTLEIQRTEQGDSAMYLCASSSRDRQNTEAFFGQGTRLTVV.

The chain is built from TRBV9 and TRBJ1-2; 9 bases fit TRBD1. Germline lookup yields CDR1 SGDLS and CDR2 YYNGEE. The CDR3 contains 15 residues. Trimming at V came to 4 bases and at J to 6 bases, leaving 10 bases not matched to a gene. The CDR3 region has the DNA TGTGCCAGCAGCTCTCAGACAGGGGGATTAGATGGCTACACCTTC. Residues: CASSSQTGGLDGYTF.

V and J are TRBV5-1 and TRBJ1-4; 8 nucleotides line up with TRBD1. CDR1 SGHRS and CDR2 YFSETQ come from the germline V gene. Trimming removed 0 bases from V and 0 bases from J; junction bases left unmatched: 19. The CDR3 consists of 22 residues. Here the CDR3 DNA reads TGCGCCAGCAGCTTGGGGGACAGGCTAGACCGAACCGCGGGCCCAACTAATGAAAAACTGTTTTTT. Encoded protein: CASSLGDRLDRTAGPTNEKLFF.

The chain carries TRBV14 and TRBJ2-1; maybe TRBD2 (6 bases). From germline, CDR1 is SGHDN and CDR2 FVKESK. The length of the CDR3 is 17 residues. Trimming shortened V by 1 base and J by 1 base, and 14 bases separated the two germline ends. For the CDR3, the DNA is TGTGCCAGCAGCCAAGTGGTCCGGGACTGGTCCTACAATGAGCAGTTCTTC. The encoded protein is CASSQVVRDWSYNEQFF.

This clone is a singleton in its sample. This chain connects TRBV9 to TRBJ2-1, with TRBD2 matching 8 bases. CDR3 length: 15 residues. The trim removed 4 bases at V and 8 bases at J, leaving 11 bases unmatched. The germline V gene has CDR1 SGDLS and CDR2 YYNGEE. The CDR3 region is CASSLSGREGDEQFF. The CDR3 coding sequence is TGTGCCAGCAGCCTATCTGGTCGGGAGGGAGATGAGCAGTTCTTC.

This clone appeared a single time. The V and J genes are TRBV28 and TRBJ2-1; TRBD2 aligns across 9 bases. The CDR3 has 18 amino acids. The ends lost 4 bases at V and 2 bases at J; junction bases unmatched: 12. Per germline, CDR1 MDHEN and CDR2 SYDVKM. The CDR3 protein is CASSWGGSGRKPYNEQFF. In nucleotides, the CDR3 is TGTGCCAGCAGTTGGGGAGGTAGCGGGAGAAAGCCCTACAATGAGCAGTTCTTC.

This chain links TRBV27 with TRBJ1-6; a weak D match, TRBD1 (5 bases). Germline V gene lookup returns CDR1 MNHEY and CDR2 SMNVEV (reference sequence). This CDR3 has 13 residues. Trimming stripped 11 bases from V and 8 bases from J, with 16 bases between. The DNA for the CDR3 is TGTGCCGTAAGGGACTCCACCTATTCACCCCTCCACTTT. It translates to CAVRDSTYSPLHF.

Only one count was recorded for this clone. The genes are TRBV19 and TRBJ1-1; D may be TRBD1 (6 bases). This CDR3 is 17 amino acids long. V dropped 9 bases and J dropped 1 base, with 24 bases sitting between them. Germline CDR1 reads LNHDA; CDR2 reads SQIVND (reference sequence). In DNA, the CDR3 is TGTGCCAGCAAATCACAATATAGGGGGGGCAGGAACACTGAAGCTTTCTTT. Encoded protein: CASKSQYRGGRNTEAFF. The full variable domain, completed using reference TRBV19 and TRBJ1-1, is DGGITQSPKYLFRKEGQNVTLSCEQNLNHDAMYWYRQDPGQGLRLIYYSQIVNDFQKGDIAEGYSVSREKKESFPLTVTSAQKNPTAFYLCASKSQYRGGRNTEAFFGQGTRLTVV.

The chain recombines TRBV7-8 with TRBJ2-1; weak D call: TRBD2 (5 bases). Germline values: CDR1 SGHVS, CDR2 FQNEAQ. This CDR3 contains 13 residues. With 5 bases removed from V and 7 bases from J, the gap between germline ends came to 12 bases. The chain's CDR3 is CASSQPWENEQFF. CDR3 bases: TGTGCCAGCAGCCAACCCTGGGAGAATGAGCAGTTCTTC.

The CDR3 DNA sequence: TGTGCCAGTAGCCCCCTTCAGGGGGAGGAGCAGTACTTC. Translated: CASSPLQGEEQYF. The gene calls are TRBV19 and TRBJ2-7; 7 bases align to TRBD1. The trim removed 6 bases at V and 7 bases at J, leaving 9 bases unmatched. CDR3 size: 13 residues. In germline, CDR1 is LNHDA, CDR2 SQIVND (reference sequence).

The CDR3 protein is CASSAAGPGNTEAFF. The CDR3 DNA follows: TGTGCCAGCAGCGCCGCGGGGCCGGGGAACACTGAAGCTTTCTTT. This sequence joins TRBV2 and TRBJ1-1; D may be TRBD1 (5 bases). Germline CDR1 reads SNHLY; CDR2 reads FYNNEI. V lost 6 bases and J lost 1, with 15 bases in between. The CDR3 covers 15 residues. Looking up the rest from reference TRBV2 and TRBJ1-1 gives the full variable domain: EPEVTQTPSHQVTQMGQEVILRCVPISNHLYFYWYRQILGQKVEFLVSFYNNEISEKSEIFDDQFSVERPDGSNFTLKIRSTKLEDSAMYFCASSAAGPGNTEAFFGQGTRLTVV.